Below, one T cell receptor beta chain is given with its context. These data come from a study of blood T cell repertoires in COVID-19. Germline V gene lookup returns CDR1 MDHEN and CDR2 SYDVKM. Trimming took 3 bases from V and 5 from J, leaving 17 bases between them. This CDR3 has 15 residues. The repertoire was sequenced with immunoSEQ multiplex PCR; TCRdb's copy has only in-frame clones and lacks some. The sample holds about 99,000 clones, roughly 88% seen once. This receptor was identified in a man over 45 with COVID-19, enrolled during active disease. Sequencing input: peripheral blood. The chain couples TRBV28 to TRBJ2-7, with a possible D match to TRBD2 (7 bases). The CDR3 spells CASSFRGRGAHEQYF. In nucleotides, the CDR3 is TGTGCCAGCAGTTTCCGTGGCCGGGGGGCCCACGAGCAGTACTTC.